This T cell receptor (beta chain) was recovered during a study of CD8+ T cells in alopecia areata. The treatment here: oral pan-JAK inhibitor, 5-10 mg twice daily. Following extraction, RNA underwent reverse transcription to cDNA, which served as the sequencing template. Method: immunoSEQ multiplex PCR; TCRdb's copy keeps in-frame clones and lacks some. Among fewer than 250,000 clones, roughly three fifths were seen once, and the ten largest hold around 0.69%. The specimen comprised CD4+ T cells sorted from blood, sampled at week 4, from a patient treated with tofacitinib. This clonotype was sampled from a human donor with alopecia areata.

This CDR3 reads CASSLAPDRVREQYF. The CDR3 DNA is TGTGCCAGCAGCTTAGCCCCGGACAGGGTGCGGGAGCAGTACTTC. The chain links TRBV7-8 to TRBJ2-7, with 8 bases aligning to TRBD1. The germline gives CDR1 SGHVS, CDR2 FQNEAQ. The V segment lost 0 bases and the J segment 7 bases; nucleotides outside the gene matches: 8. CDR3 length: 15 residues.